The 23 T cell receptor beta chains below come from one sample, sequenced in a study of spatial heterogeneity in lung cancer. Overall study results and limits: Expanded intratumoral alpha and beta TCR counts tracked tumor mutation counts.

Regarding time point: sample taken at primary tumor resection. No antigens are known for them. TCRdb reprocessed the 5' RACE reads via MiXCR and lists one record per CDR3 protein. The sample gives 18,000 or so distinct CDR3 sequences, less than 7.5% of which show up once; over 3.5% is in the top ten. The sample here was lung tumor tissue, taken at surgery. All receptors derive from a female donor with early-stage non-small cell lung cancer.

This clonotype was detected many times. This chain uses TRBV21-1 with TRBJ1-5; TRBD1, the table's D call, lacks a check against the DNA. TRBV21-1 is a documented pseudogene. The CDR3 runs 16 residues. CDR3 bases: TGTGCCAGCAGCCCAGGGGGGACCCCTGGCAATCAGCCCCAGCATTTT. Translation gives CASSPGGTPGNQPQHF.

This clonotype came up many times. The chain has TRBV29-1 and TRBJ1-1, with 9 bases lining up with TRBD1. This CDR3 has 16 amino acids. Germline CDR1 and CDR2: SQVTM and ANQGSEA. J lost 1 base, V lost 8 bases, and 14 bases had no gene match. The chain's CDR3 is CSFYPGQGGRNTEAFF. The CDR3 region has the DNA TGCAGCTTCTACCCGGGACAGGGTGGGAGGAACACTGAAGCTTTCTTT.

This clonotype was detected ten times or more. This chain uses TRBV4-3 with TRBJ1-4; D possibly corresponds to TRBD1 (6 bases). The germline V and J ends were trimmed by 5 bases and 7 bases, with 11 bases remaining between them. The CDR3 totals 13 residues. Per the germline V gene, CDR1 is LGHNA and CDR2 is YSLEER. In DNA form, the CDR3 reads TGCGCCAGCAGCATCCGGGACACTGAAAAACTGTTTTTT. Its protein product is CASSIRDTEKLFF.

This clonotype was recorded at least ten times. The chain joins TRBV27 to TRBJ1-2; no reliable D call. In germline, CDR1 is MNHEY, CDR2 SMNVEV (reference sequence). Trimming left V 0 bases short and J 5 bases short, with 10 bases between. CDR3 length equals 14 residues. CDR3 in DNA: TGTGCCAGCAGTTTATCCTTCCGGGGTTATGGCTACACCTTC. Its translation is CASSLSFRGYGYTF.

This clonotype was seen ten or more times. This chain connects TRBV7-2 to TRBJ1-1, with unresolved D. The CDR3 has 14 amino acids. Deletions cut 3 bases from V and 1 base from J, with 9 bases between. Germline lookup yields CDR1 SGHTA and CDR2 FQGNSA. CDR3 nucleotide sequence: TGTGCCAGCAGCTTTTCACGACAGAACACTGAAGCTTTCTTT. Encoded protein: CASSFSRQNTEAFF.

Points on this clonotype: This may come from a read error, since a much larger clone is one base off. The rearrangement joins TRBV7-2 to TRBJ2-7, with D hard to call. Looked up from germline, CDR1 is SGHTA and CDR2 is FQGNSA. CDR3 size: 11 residues. CDR3 loop: CVSTLYYEQYF. CDR3 coding DNA: TGTGTCAGCACCCTTTACTACGAGCAGTACTTC.

This sequence joins TRBV20-1 and TRBJ2-1; TRBD2 is a possible D gene (6 bases). Trimming took off 5 bases at V and 10 bases at J, with 12 bases between the two ends. The length of the CDR3 is 11 residues. Germline lookup yields CDR1 DFQATT and CDR2 SNEGSKA (reference sequence). This chain's CDR3 is CSAGGSWEQFF. In DNA, the CDR3 is TGCAGTGCTGGGGGGAGCTGGGAGCAGTTCTTC.

This clonotype was detected many times. One junction end disagrees with the germline gene, perhaps due to a read error. The chain couples TRBV7-3 to TRBJ2-1; TRBD2 is a possible D gene (6 bases). CDR1 is SGHTA, CDR2 FQGTGA, per germline. The CDR3 has 17 amino acids. CDR3 nucleotides: TGTGCCAGCAGCTTACGACTGGGGGGTGTCTCCTTCAATGAGCAGTTCTTC. Its translation is CASSLRLGGVSFNEQFF. Drawing the rest from reference TRBV7-3 and TRBJ2-1, the complete variable domain is GAGVSQTPSNKVTEKGKYVELRCDPISGHTALYWYRQSLGQGPEFLIYFQGTGAADDSGLPNDRFFAVRPEGSVSTLKIQRTERGDSAVYLCASSLRLGGVSFNEQFFGPGTRLTVL.

This clonotype was observed many times. A junction boundary mismatches the germline segment, possibly from a read error. The J gene is TRBJ2-6, the V gene TRBV7-9, with no clear D. The germline gives CDR1 SEHNR, CDR2 FQNEAQ (reference sequence). The CDR3 length is 16 residues. CDR3 sequence: CASSDTTETGANVLTF. CDR3 coding DNA: TGTGCCAGCAGCGACACGACGGAGACTGGTGCCAACGTCCTGACTTTC. Together with reference TRBV7-9 and TRBJ2-6, the CDR3 gives the full variable domain: DTGVSQNPRHKITKRGQNVTFRCDPISEHNRLYWYRQTLGQGPEFLTYFQNEAQLEKSRLLSDRFSAERPKGSFSTLEIQRTEQGDSAMYLCASSDTTETGANVLTFGAGSRLTVL.

This clonotype showed up many times. The chain combines TRBV2 with TRBJ1-2, with D hard to call. Trimming shortened V by 2 bases and J by 8 bases, and 12 bases separated the two germline ends. This CDR3 region has 13 residues. The V gene's germline CDR1 is SNHLY and CDR2 FYNNEI. The CDR3 here is CASSEWEGEGYTF. CDR3 nucleotides: TGTGCCAGCAGTGAATGGGAGGGTGAGGGCTACACCTTC. The full variable domain, with the rest looked up from reference TRBV2 and TRBJ1-2, is EPEVTQTPSHQVTQMGQEVILRCVPISNHLYFYWYRQILGQKVEFLVSFYNNEISEKSEIFDDQFSVERPDGSNFTLKIRSTKLEDSAMYFCASSEWEGEGYTFGSGTRLTVV.

The rearrangement links TRBV5-5 to TRBJ1-4; tentative D call: TRBD1 (5 bases). This CDR3 has 14 residues. Trimming pared 4 bases from V and 6 bases from J, leaving 13 bases between. Germline assignment: CDR1 SGHKS and CDR2 YYEKEE (reference sequence). CDR3 in DNA: TGTGCCAGCAGCCGACGGGACTATGATGAAAAACTGTTTTTT. This codes for CASSRRDYDEKLFF.

This clonotype was recorded many times. The J gene is TRBJ2-7, the V gene TRBV2, with D tentatively TRBD1 (6 bases). Per germline, CDR1 SNHLY and CDR2 FYNNEI. Trimming pared 5 bases from V and 6 bases from J, leaving 14 bases between. CDR3 length: 13 residues. The CDR3 DNA sequence: TGTGCCAGCAGTCAAGACAGGCCCTCCGAGCAGTACTTC. Translating it yields CASSQDRPSEQYF.

The chain couples TRBV5-1 to TRBJ1-1; a possible D gene is TRBD1 (5 bases). In germline, CDR1 is SGHRS, CDR2 YFSETQ. The CDR3 covers 17 residues. V was trimmed by 3 bases and J by 6 bases, leaving 24 bases between them. The CDR3 spells CASSSTLPGRGLAEAFF. The DNA of the CDR3 is TGCGCCAGCAGCTCCACTCTCCCGGGACGGGGGTTGGCTGAAGCTTTCTTT.

This clonotype was detected many times. The rearrangement links TRBV7-2 to TRBJ1-5; 8 positions match TRBD1. The V segment lost 5 bases and the J segment 6 bases; nucleotides outside the gene matches: 9. The germline V gene has CDR1 SGHTA and CDR2 FQGNSA. The CDR3 length is 15 residues. CDR3 loop: CASSGQGALPQPQHF. CDR3 coding DNA: TGTGCCAGCAGCGGACAGGGAGCCCTTCCTCAGCCCCAGCATTTT.

This clonotype has a count of ten or more. V usage is TRBV7-6 and J usage is TRBJ2-1, with 10 bases that match TRBD2. Trimming cost V 5 bases and J 0 bases; bases outside gene matches: 7. The CDR3 is made up of 17 amino acids. CDR1 is SGHVS, CDR2 FNYEAQ, per germline. The CDR3 here is CASSPLTSGTSYNEQFF. The CDR3 bases are TGTGCCAGCAGCCCACTCACTAGCGGGACCTCCTACAATGAGCAGTTCTTC.

This clonotype was counted ten times or more. The chain is built from TRBV20-1 and TRBJ2-7; no clear D. Per germline, CDR1 DFQATT and CDR2 SNEGSKA (reference sequence). The CDR3 has 15 residues. The ends were cut back, 0 bases at V and 0 bases at J, with 12 bases in the middle. This CDR3 is CSARDSGTISYEQYF. For the CDR3, the DNA is TGCAGTGCTAGAGATTCCGGTACAATCTCCTACGAGCAGTACTTC.

This clonotype appeared many times. This chain joins TRBV12-3 or TRBV12-4 and TRBJ1-5, with 9 bases lining up with TRBD1. V gave up 3 bases and J gave up 6 bases; unmatched junction bases: 3. This CDR3 has 14 residues. CDR3: CASSFGTGLQPQHF. The CDR3 DNA sequence: TGTGCCAGCAGTTTCGGGACAGGGCTTCAGCCCCAGCATTTT.

The table lists this clonotype with many counts. The chain joins TRBV6-6 to TRBJ2-7; 8 bases align to TRBD2. Trimming at V came to 7 bases and at J to 1 base, leaving 6 bases not matched to a gene. The germline V gene has CDR1 MNHNY and CDR2 SVGAGI (reference sequence). The CDR3 runs to 14 residues. CDR3 in amino acids: CASTRTSKSYEQYF. CDR3 sequence (DNA): TGTGCCAGCACGAGGACTAGCAAGTCCTACGAGCAGTACTTC.

This clonotype was seen just once. The chain carries TRBV20-1 and TRBJ2-2; D is unclear. The CDR3 consists of 14 residues. V dropped 0 bases and J dropped 6 bases, with 11 bases sitting between them. Germline V gene data show CDR1 as DFQATT and CDR2 as SNEGSKA (reference sequence). The CDR3 DNA reads TGCAGTGCTAGAGATCACGGAGAGGCCGGGGAGCTGTTTTTT. Encoded protein: CSARDHGEAGELFF.

The table lists this clonotype with many counts. V gene TRBV4-3 combines with J gene TRBJ2-7; D call uncertain. V was pared by 1 base and J by 4 bases, with 14 bases between. The germline V gene encodes CDR1 LGHNA and CDR2 YSLEER. CDR3 length: 15 residues. CDR3 in DNA: TGCGCCAGCAGCCAAGTACCGGGCAGTGGTTACGAGCAGTACTTC. Amino acids: CASSQVPGSGYEQYF.

Ten or more counts support this clonotype. This chain connects TRBV20-1 to TRBJ2-7, with D possibly matching TRBD1 (5 bases). Trimming shortened V by 6 bases and J by 9 bases, and 18 bases separated the two germline ends. The CDR3 has 12 residues. The germline gives CDR1 DFQATT, CDR2 SNEGSKA (reference sequence). The CDR3 bases are TGCAGTGCCCAACGAGACAGAGTGGTGCAGTACTTC. The encoded protein is CSAQRDRVVQYF.

By proportion, this clonotype is medium-sized (0.01 to 0.1%). J is TRBJ2-1 and V is TRBV7-2; no firm D call. V was clipped by 1 base and J by 5 bases, with 9 bases between them. Germline values: CDR1 SGHTA, CDR2 FQGNSA. The CDR3 sequence is 14 residues long. DNA for the CDR3: TGTGCCAGCAGCTTAGGATTACGGGACAATGAGCAGTTCTTC. This encodes CASSLGLRDNEQFF. Full variable domain (rest looked up from reference TRBV7-2 and TRBJ2-1): GAGVSQSPSNKVTEKGKDVELRCDPISGHTALYWYRQSLGQGLEFLIYFQGNSAPDKSGLPSDRFSAERTGGSVSTLTIQRTQQEDSAVYLCASSLGLRDNEQFFGPGTRLTVL.

This clonotype was seen many times. The chain combines TRBV20-1 with TRBJ1-5, with 11 bases fitting TRBD1. Germline V gene data show CDR1 as DFQATT and CDR2 as SNEGSKA (reference sequence). Trimming at V came to 5 bases and at J to 7 bases, leaving 4 bases not matched to a gene. CDR3 length equals 13 residues. Here the CDR3 reads CSAGQGAWQPQHF. The CDR3, as DNA: TGCAGTGCTGGACAGGGGGCATGGCAGCCCCAGCATTTT.